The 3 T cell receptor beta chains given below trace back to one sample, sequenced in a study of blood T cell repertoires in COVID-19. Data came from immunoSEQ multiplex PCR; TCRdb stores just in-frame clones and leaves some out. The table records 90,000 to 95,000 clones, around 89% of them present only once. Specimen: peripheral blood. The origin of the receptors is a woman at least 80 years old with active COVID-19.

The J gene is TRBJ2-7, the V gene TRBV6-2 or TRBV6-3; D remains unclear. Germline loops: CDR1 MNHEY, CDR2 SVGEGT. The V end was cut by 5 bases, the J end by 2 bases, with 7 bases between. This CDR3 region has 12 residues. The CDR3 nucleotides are TGTGCCAGCAGTCACGTAGCCTACGAGCAGTACTTC. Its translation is CASSHVAYEQYF.

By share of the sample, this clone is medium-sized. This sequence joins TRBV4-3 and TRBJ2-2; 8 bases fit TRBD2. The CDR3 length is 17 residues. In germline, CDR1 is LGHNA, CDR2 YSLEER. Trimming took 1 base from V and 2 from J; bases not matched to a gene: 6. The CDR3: CASSQGVSGVNTGELFF. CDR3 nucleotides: TGCGCCAGCAGCCAAGGGGTTAGCGGGGTTAACACCGGGGAGCTGTTTTTT.

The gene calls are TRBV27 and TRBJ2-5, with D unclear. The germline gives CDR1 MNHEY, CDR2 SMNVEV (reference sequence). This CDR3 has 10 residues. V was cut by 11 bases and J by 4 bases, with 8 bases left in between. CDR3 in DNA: TGTGCCGATGGCAGAGAGACCCAGTACTTC. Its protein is CADGRETQYF.